Presented here are 27 T cell receptor beta chains from one specimen sequenced in a study of OX40 agonist ivuxolimab in advanced cancers. The protocol was immunoSEQ multiplex PCR, while the TCRdb copy is restricted to in-frame clones and leaves out a portion. The top ten hold roughly a sixth of the sample, which has tens of thousands of clones, approximately 88% seen once. Sequenced here: CD4+ or CD8+ T cells sorted from blood, sampled in a trial of the OX40 agonist ivuxolimab. The receptor source for this set is an adult with an advanced solid tumor such as melanoma, head and neck, liver or kidney cancer.

The chain couples TRBV4-1 to TRBJ2-5; 13 bases are shared with TRBD2. The ends lost 0 bases at V and 5 bases at J; junction bases unmatched: 0. Germline V gene lookup returns CDR1 MGHRA and CDR2 YSYEKL. The CDR3 extends over 15 amino acids. CDR3: CASSQELAGGETQYF. The CDR3 DNA sequence: TGCGCCAGCAGCCAAGAACTAGCGGGGGGGGAGACCCAGTACTTC.

The chain has TRBV9 and TRBJ2-5; TRBD1 matches at 7 bases. V lost 8 bases to trimming and J lost 0 bases; unmatched junction nucleotides: 13. The CDR3 loop spans 16 amino acids. The germline V gene encodes CDR1 SGDLS and CDR2 YYNGEE. CDR3 coding DNA: TGTGCCAGTGCGGACAGAGAGGGGGCCGACCAAGAGACCCAGTACTTC. Protein sequence: CASADREGADQETQYF.

The chain has TRBV9 and TRBJ1-5; D gene ambiguous. CDR1 and CDR2 from the germline V gene are SGDLS and YYNGEE. Trimming pared 0 bases from V and 4 bases from J, leaving 5 bases between. The CDR3 covers 13 residues. In DNA form, the CDR3 reads TGTGCCAGCAGCGTAGGCTTGAATCAGCCCCAGCATTTT. This gives the protein CASSVGLNQPQHF.

This clone has just one count. The V and J genes are TRBV4-2 and TRBJ1-1, with 9 positions matching TRBD1. The ends lost 4 bases at V and 3 bases at J; junction bases unmatched: 6. This CDR3 spans 15 amino acids. Germline-derived CDR1 and CDR2 are LGHNA and YNFKEQ. The CDR3 protein is CASSPQGARHTEAFF. CDR3 nucleotide sequence: TGTGCCAGCAGCCCACAGGGGGCGCGTCACACTGAAGCTTTCTTT.

This rearrangement joins TRBV10-3 to TRBJ1-2; TRBD1 agrees at 7 bases. V shed 4 bases, J shed 4 bases, and the junction held 9 bases outside the gene matches. Germline V gene sequence: CDR1 ENHRY, CDR2 SYGVKD. This CDR3 comprises 15 residues. The CDR3 spells CAISGWQGETYGYTF. In DNA, the CDR3 is TGTGCCATCAGTGGGTGGCAGGGGGAGACCTATGGCTACACCTTC.

This chain uses TRBV6-5 with TRBJ1-3; D call uncertain. Germline V gene lookup returns CDR1 MNHEY and CDR2 SVGAGI. CDR3 length: 13 residues. V lost 5 bases and J 3 bases, leaving 8 bases between the germline ends. The CDR3 spells CASSAQVGNTIYF. The CDR3 DNA is TGTGCCAGCAGTGCTCAGGTTGGAAACACCATATATTTT.

The V call is TRBV7-8, the J call TRBJ2-5, with 7 bases fitting TRBD1. Germline assignment: CDR1 SGHVS and CDR2 FQNEAQ. The CDR3 sequence is 15 residues long. V lost 3 bases, J lost 3 bases, and 7 bases stayed unmatched. As DNA, the CDR3 is TGTGCCAGCAGCTTCCTTTCAACAGGGGAAGAGACCCAGTACTTC. This codes for CASSFLSTGEETQYF.

The CDR3 sequence is CASSSPRSMSGGPRNEQFF. CDR3 DNA: TGTGCCAGCAGCTCGCCCCGTTCGATGTCGGGAGGGCCGCGCAATGAGCAGTTCTTC. This rearrangement joins TRBV11-2 to TRBJ2-1; 8 nucleotides agree with TRBD2. This CDR3 spans 19 amino acids. Germline trimming cut 4 bases from V and 6 bases from J; bases unmatched to any gene: 20. Germline values: CDR1 SGHAT, CDR2 FQNNGV.

To note about this clone: The junction and the germline gene differ at one end; a read error may be behind it. The CDR3 nucleotides are TGTGCCAGCAGCTACGGCGATCTTCAATACGAGCAGTACTTC. It yields the protein CASSYGDLQYEQYF. The chain uses TRBV5-1 and TRBJ2-7; unclear D gene. Germline-derived CDR1 and CDR2 are SGHRS and YFSETQ. The CDR3 is 14 amino acids.

CDR3 nucleotides: TGCGCCAGCAGCTTGGTTGGCGGGTCGAGGGAGCAGTACTTC. Protein: CASSLVGGSREQYF. J is TRBJ2-7 and V is TRBV5-1; D possibly corresponds to TRBD2 (5 bases). The CDR3 contains 14 residues. CDR1 SGHRS and CDR2 YFSETQ come from the germline V gene. The V gene lost 0 bases and the J gene lost 7 bases, with 14 bases spanning the gap.

The rearrangement links TRBV4-1 to TRBJ2-7, with D unclear. CDR3 length equals 13 residues. Germline V gives CDR1 MGHRA, CDR2 YSYEKL. V lost 4 bases and J lost 3, with 10 bases in between. DNA for the CDR3: TGCGCCAGCAGCCGTGGCGAGAACTACGAGCAGTACTTC. This sequence encodes CASSRGENYEQYF.

This sequence joins TRBV4-1 and TRBJ2-7; TRBD2 is a possible D gene (5 bases). Germline CDR1 and CDR2: MGHRA and YSYEKL. Trimming took 4 bases from V and 2 from J, leaving 12 bases between them. The CDR3 is made up of 14 amino acids. For the CDR3, the DNA is TGCGCCAGCAGCCGAGGACTGGAAACCTACGAGCAGTACTTC. Protein product: CASSRGLETYEQYF.

CDR3 DNA sequence: TGTGCCAGCAGCTTCAGCAGGGGTAGGACCAAAAACATTCAGTACTTC. It encodes CASSFSRGRTKNIQYF. J is TRBJ2-4 and V is TRBV7-9; tentatively, D is TRBD1 (6 bases). The CDR3 sequence is 16 residues long. Per the germline V gene, CDR1 is SEHNR and CDR2 is FQNEAQ (reference sequence). V lost 3 bases and J 2 bases, leaving 14 bases between the germline ends.

The chain recombines TRBV6-5 with TRBJ2-2; D possibly corresponds to TRBD1 (6 bases). Germline CDR1 is MNHEY and CDR2 is SVGAGI. The CDR3 sequence is 14 residues long. The V gene lost 7 bases and the J gene lost 4 bases, with 13 bases spanning the gap. The CDR3 loop reads CASIAGETTGELFF. The CDR3 coding sequence is TGTGCCAGCATAGCAGGGGAAACCACCGGGGAGCTGTTTTTT.

The chain is built from TRBV10-3 and TRBJ1-4; 9 positions agree with TRBD1. The V and J ends lost 0 bases and 5 bases, in that order; junction bases with no gene match: 7. CDR1 and CDR2 (germline): ENHRY, SYGVKD. This CDR3 is built from 17 residues. In DNA, the CDR3 is TGTGCCATCAGTGAGTCCCCTGGGACAGGGACAAATGAAAAACTGTTTTTT. Amino acids: CAISESPGTGTNEKLFF.

This rearrangement joins TRBV4-1 to TRBJ2-2; no reliable D call. The germline gives CDR1 MGHRA, CDR2 YSYEKL. V shed 1 base and J shed 0 bases, with 12 bases lying between them. CDR3 length: 17 residues. CDR3 in amino acids: CASSQVGGRTNTGELFF. The CDR3 coding sequence is TGCGCCAGCAGCCAAGTGGGTGGACGGACGAACACCGGGGAGCTGTTTTTT.

This clone occurred a few times. The rearrangement links TRBV9 to TRBJ2-1, with D unresolved. The CDR3 runs to 12 residues. V was cut by 2 bases and J by 15 bases, with 15 bases left in between. Germline V gives CDR1 SGDLS, CDR2 YYNGEE. CDR3 residues: CASSVGPETMFF. The CDR3, as DNA: TGTGCCAGCAGCGTTGGGCCCGAAACGATGTTCTTC. Combining the CDR3 with reference TRBV9 and TRBJ2-1 gives the whole variable domain DSGVTQTPKHLITATGQRVTLRCSPRSGDLSVYWYQQSLDQGLQFLIQYYNGEERAKGNILERFSAQQFPDLHSELNLSSLELGDSALYFCASSVGPETMFFGPGTRLTVL.

The chain carries TRBV14 and TRBJ2-7; D is unclear. The germline CDR1 and CDR2 sequences are SGHDN and FVKESK. The V gene lost 0 bases and the J gene lost 1 base, with 16 bases spanning the gap. This CDR3 is built from 17 residues. DNA of the CDR3: TGTGCCAGCAGCCAAGATTGGGCGATGTTCGGTTCCTACGAGCAGTACTTC. Translation: CASSQDWAMFGSYEQYF.

This chain connects TRBV18 to TRBJ2-3, with 9 bases that match TRBD2. Germline assignment: CDR1 KGHSH and CDR2 LQKENI. The CDR3 is 18 amino acids. Trimming took 2 bases from V and 3 from J; bases not matched to a gene: 12. In DNA form, the CDR3 reads TGTGCCAGCTCACCATGGGCTAGCGGGGACGTACGAACAGATACGCAGTATTTT. It is translated as CASSPWASGDVRTDTQYF. Combining the CDR3 with reference TRBV18 and TRBJ2-3 gives the whole variable domain NAGVMQNPRHLVRRRGQEARLRCSPMKGHSHVYWYRQLPEEGLKFMVYLQKENIIDESGMPKERFSAEFPKEGPSILRIQQVVRGDSAAYFCASSPWASGDVRTDTQYFGPGTRLTVL.

V and J are TRBV4-1 and TRBJ2-7, with D unresolved. The CDR3 contains 14 residues. The germline V gene encodes CDR1 MGHRA and CDR2 YSYEKL. With 1 base removed from V and 3 bases from J, the gap between germline ends came to 10 bases. Here the CDR3 reads CASSQVSSVYEQYF. The CDR3 nucleotides read TGCGCCAGCAGCCAAGTTTCCAGCGTCTACGAGCAGTACTTC.

The V gene is TRBV13, the J gene TRBJ1-6; 12 bases line up with TRBD1. With 1 base clipped from V and 10 bases from J, the junction kept 8 bases outside the gene matches. The CDR3 sequence is 17 residues long. Germline CDR1 PRHDT, CDR2 FYEKMQ (reference sequence). DNA of the CDR3: TGTGCCAGCAGCTTAGAGGGGACAGGGGGCGCGGGATCACCCCTCCACTTT. Its protein product is CASSLEGTGGAGSPLHF.

This CDR3 reads CASTDSYEQYF. In DNA, the CDR3 is TGTGCCAGCACTGACTCCTACGAGCAGTACTTC. J is TRBJ2-7 and V is TRBV6-6; D is ambiguous. V was trimmed by 7 bases and J by 0 bases, leaving 4 bases between them. CDR1 MNHNY and CDR2 SVGAGI come from the germline V gene (reference sequence). This CDR3 has 11 residues.

The V call is TRBV19, the J call TRBJ2-7; 7 nucleotides agree with TRBD1. CDR1 LNHDA and CDR2 SQIVND come from the germline V gene (reference sequence). The CDR3 sequence is 16 residues long. V was clipped by 3 bases and J by 4 bases; unmatched bases: 12. The CDR3: CASSMTPGQSLYEQYF. In DNA, the CDR3 is TGTGCCAGTAGTATGACACCGGGACAGTCGCTTTACGAGCAGTACTTC.

The chain employs TRBV7-2 and TRBJ2-2; the match to TRBD2 covers 8 bases. V lost 1 base, J lost 3 bases, and 7 bases stayed unmatched. Germline values: CDR1 SGHTA, CDR2 FQGNSA. CDR3 size: 17 residues. CDR3 nucleotides: TGTGCCAGCAGCTTAGACCTAGCGGGTTACGACACCGGGGAGCTGTTTTTT. Its protein product is CASSLDLAGYDTGELFF.

The V and J genes are TRBV11-2 and TRBJ2-7; 7 bases map to TRBD1. V trimming: 4 bases; J trimming: 3 bases; junction bases outside the gene matches: 9. This CDR3 is built from 15 residues. Per germline, CDR1 SGHAT and CDR2 FQNNGV. As DNA, the CDR3 is TGTGCCAGCAGCTACCCGAGGGACAGCCGCTACGAGCAGTACTTC. This codes for CASSYPRDSRYEQYF.

The chain couples TRBV28 to TRBJ1-5, with D unresolved. Deletions cut 5 bases from V and 4 bases from J, with 9 bases between. Germline V gene sequence: CDR1 MDHEN, CDR2 SYDVKM. The CDR3 is 13 amino acids. CDR3 nucleotides: TGTGCCAGCAGTAATGGACCAAATCAGCCCCAGCATTTT. This gives the protein CASSNGPNQPQHF.

The J gene is TRBJ2-1, the V gene TRBV7-9; the match to TRBD1 covers 9 bases. The J segment lost 6 bases and the V segment lost 2 bases, leaving 8 bases of the junction unmatched. The germline V gene has CDR1 SEHNR and CDR2 FQNEAQ (reference sequence). The CDR3 has 16 amino acids. For the CDR3, the DNA is TGTGCCAGCAGCTTAAGTCGGGGACAGGGCATCAATGAGCAGTTCTTC. It translates to CASSLSRGQGINEQFF. The full variable domain, its missing parts supplied by reference TRBV7-9 and TRBJ2-1, is DTGVSQNPRHKITKRGQNVTFRCDPISEHNRLYWYRQTLGQGPEFLTYFQNEAQLEKSRLLSDRFSAERPKGSFSTLEIQRTEQGDSAMYLCASSLSRGQGINEQFFGPGTRLTVL.